Detailed here is one TCR beta chain. Its antigen is currently unknown. In the source study's methods: Lowest detectable productive clonotype frequency was 2.59 x 10-5. Assay: immunoSEQ multiplex PCR; the TCRdb copy retains only in-frame clones and omits some. For V, J and clone size, that table is used; D and trimming come from the DNA. In the table there are around 35,000 clones, about 85% of which are singletons. The CDR3 is 15 residues long. Trimming took off 6 bases at V and 0 bases at J, with 12 bases between the two ends. Germline CDR1 LNHDA, CDR2 SQIVND (reference sequence). This sample is drawn from a study of STAT5B mutations in CD4+ large granular lymphocyte leukemia. General study points: Top patient clones used TRBV06 genes more often: 8/27 versus 2/35 in controls. CD4-sorted patient repertoires seemed more clonal than healthy CD4+ repertoires. No patients shared main leukemic clonotypes, though about 25% appeared at low frequency elsewhere.

The gene calls are TRBV19 and TRBJ1-3; the D is unclear. Input material: CD4+ T cells from blood buffy coats. The clonotype was recovered from a human donor in good health. The CDR3 spells CASSRQPLSGNTIYF. The CDR3 DNA reads TGTGCCAGTAGCCGACAACCTCTCTCTGGAAACACCATATATTTT.